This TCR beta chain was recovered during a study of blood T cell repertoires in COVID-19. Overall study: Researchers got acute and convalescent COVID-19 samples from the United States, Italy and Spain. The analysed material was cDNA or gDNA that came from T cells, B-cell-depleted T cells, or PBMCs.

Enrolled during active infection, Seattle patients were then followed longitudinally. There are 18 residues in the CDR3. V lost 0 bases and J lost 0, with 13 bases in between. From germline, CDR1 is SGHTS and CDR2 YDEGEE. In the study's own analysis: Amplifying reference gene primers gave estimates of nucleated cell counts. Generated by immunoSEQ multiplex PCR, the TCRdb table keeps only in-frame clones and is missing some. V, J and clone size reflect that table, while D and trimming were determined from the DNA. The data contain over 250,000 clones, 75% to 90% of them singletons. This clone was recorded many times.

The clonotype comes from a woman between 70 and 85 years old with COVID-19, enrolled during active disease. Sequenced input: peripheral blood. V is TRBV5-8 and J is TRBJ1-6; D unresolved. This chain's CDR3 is CASSLAFWESSYNSPLHF. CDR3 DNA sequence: TGTGCCAGCAGCTTGGCTTTTTGGGAGAGCTCCTATAATTCACCCCTCCACTTT.